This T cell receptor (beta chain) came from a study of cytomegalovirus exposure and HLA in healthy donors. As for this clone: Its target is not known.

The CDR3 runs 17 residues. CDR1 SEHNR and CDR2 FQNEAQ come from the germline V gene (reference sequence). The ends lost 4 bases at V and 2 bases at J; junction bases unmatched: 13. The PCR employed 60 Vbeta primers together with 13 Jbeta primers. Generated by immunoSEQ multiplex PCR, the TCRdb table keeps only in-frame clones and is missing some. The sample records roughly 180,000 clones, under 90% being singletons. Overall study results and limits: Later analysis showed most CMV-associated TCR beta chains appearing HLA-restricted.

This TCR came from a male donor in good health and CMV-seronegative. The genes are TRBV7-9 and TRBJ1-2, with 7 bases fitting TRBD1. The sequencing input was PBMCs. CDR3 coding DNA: TGTGCCAGCAGCTCAGGGGGGACACGGGAAGGGAACTATGGCTACACCTTC. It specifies CASSSGGTREGNYGYTF. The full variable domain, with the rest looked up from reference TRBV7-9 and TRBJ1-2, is DTGVSQNPRHKITKRGQNVTFRCDPISEHNRLYWYRQTLGQGPEFLTYFQNEAQLEKSRLLSDRFSAERPKGSFSTLEIQRTEQGDSAMYLCASSSGGTREGNYGYTFGSGTRLTVV.